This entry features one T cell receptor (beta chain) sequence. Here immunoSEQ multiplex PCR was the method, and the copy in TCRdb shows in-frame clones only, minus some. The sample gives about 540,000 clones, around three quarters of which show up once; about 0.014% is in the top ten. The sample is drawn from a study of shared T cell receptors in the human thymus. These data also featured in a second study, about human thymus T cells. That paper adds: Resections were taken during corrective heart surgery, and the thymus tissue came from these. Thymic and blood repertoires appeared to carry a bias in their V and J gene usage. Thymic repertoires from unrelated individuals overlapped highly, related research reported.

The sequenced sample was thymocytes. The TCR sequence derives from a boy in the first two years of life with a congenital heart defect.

CDR3 coding DNA: TGTGCCAGCAGCGTAGCCCCGCGGGGGACTAGCGGGAGAGATACGCAGTATTTT. Its translation: CASSVAPRGTSGRDTQYF. The gene calls are TRBV9 and TRBJ2-3; 14 bases are a match to TRBD2. The CDR3 runs to 18 residues. Trimming took 0 bases from V and 5 from J; bases not matched to a gene: 8. Germline CDR1 reads SGDLS; CDR2 reads YYNGEE.